Presented here are 18 T cell receptor beta chains from one specimen sequenced in a study of blood T cell repertoires in COVID-19. Measured with immunoSEQ multiplex PCR; TCRdb has only the in-frame clones, and not every one. The table lists approximately 170,000 clones, approximately 86% of them singletons. The sample was peripheral blood. The source of these receptors is a man aged 25 to 40 with acute or convalescent COVID-19.

The chain carries TRBV11-2 and TRBJ2-5, with D unresolved. Per germline, CDR1 SGHAT and CDR2 FQNNGV. The CDR3 sequence is 12 residues long. Deletions cut 7 bases from V and 2 bases from J, with 8 bases between. CDR3 loop: CASTRSQETQYF. The CDR3 DNA follows: TGTGCCAGCACCCGTTCTCAAGAGACCCAGTACTTC.

The chain recombines TRBV15 with TRBJ1-5; 9 positions match TRBD1. CDR1 LNHNV and CDR2 YYDKDF come from the germline V gene (reference sequence). Germline trimming cut 0 bases from V and 11 bases from J; bases unmatched to any gene: 11. The CDR3 spans 16 residues. CDR3 bases: TGTGCCACCAGCAGAGATCATAGGACAGGGGCGATAGCCCAGCATTTT. Translation gives CATSRDHRTGAIAQHF.

This chain joins TRBV7-9 and TRBJ1-1; TRBD1 might be the D (6 bases). This CDR3 spans 14 amino acids. CDR1 and CDR2 (germline): SEHNR, FQNEAQ (reference sequence). The V and J ends lost 4 bases and 8 bases respectively, with 17 bases between them. CDR3 sequence (DNA): TGTGCCAGCAGCTCGAGGGGGGGAAGTGACGAAGCTTTCTTT. Protein product: CASSSRGGSDEAFF. Full variable domain (remainder filled in from reference TRBV7-9 and TRBJ1-1): DTGVSQNPRHKITKRGQNVTFRCDPISEHNRLYWYRQTLGQGPEFLTYFQNEAQLEKSRLLSDRFSAERPKGSFSTLEIQRTEQGDSAMYLCASSSRGGSDEAFFGQGTRLTVV.

This chain uses TRBV2 with TRBJ1-4; D is undetermined. Germline CDR1 reads SNHLY; CDR2 reads FYNNEI. V lost 6 bases, J lost 11 bases, and 22 bases lay in between. The CDR3 covers 15 residues. CDR3 in DNA: TGTGCCAGCAGGGACCTCAGTGGGAAAGGAGGGAAACTGTTTTTT. Its protein is CASRDLSGKGGKLFF.

V gene TRBV18 combines with J gene TRBJ1-1; TRBD1 aligns across 7 bases. Germline assignment: CDR1 KGHSH and CDR2 LQKENI. Trimming removed 3 bases from V and 0 bases from J; junction bases left unmatched: 16. This CDR3 comprises 19 residues. The CDR3 reads CASSPNPGGRGLMNTEAFF. In DNA form, the CDR3 reads TGTGCCAGCTCACCCAACCCCGGTGGCAGGGGGTTGATGAACACTGAAGCTTTCTTT.

The V gene is TRBV12-3 or TRBV12-4, the J gene TRBJ1-1, with a tentative D call TRBD1 (6 bases). This CDR3 region has 13 residues. Trimming removed 5 bases from V and 12 bases from J, with 19 bases in between. CDR3 nucleotides: TGTGCCAGCAGTACATCCTCCGGGACAATAACTTTCTTT. This sequence encodes CASSTSSGTITFF.

V is TRBV7-9 and J is TRBJ1-1; D might be TRBD1 (5 bases). Germline V gives CDR1 SEHNR, CDR2 FQNEAQ (reference sequence). This CDR3 contains 14 residues. V was shortened by 0 bases and J by 3 bases, with 8 bases between the two germline ends. This chain's CDR3 is CASSLARGYTEAFF. Written as DNA, the CDR3 is TGTGCCAGCAGCTTAGCGCGGGGGTACACTGAAGCTTTCTTT. The entire variable domain, with the rest obtained from reference TRBV7-9 and TRBJ1-1, is as follows: DTGVSQNPRHKITKRGQNVTFRCDPISEHNRLYWYRQTLGQGPEFLTYFQNEAQLEKSRLLSDRFSAERPKGSFSTLEIQRTEQGDSAMYLCASSLARGYTEAFFGQGTRLTVV.

This sequence joins TRBV28 and TRBJ1-2; possibly TRBD1 for D (6 bases). V lost 5 bases to trimming and J lost 6 bases, with 25 bases between them. In germline, CDR1 is MDHEN, CDR2 SYDVKM. This CDR3 region has 17 residues. The chain's CDR3 is CASSPRGISGERDGYTF. In nucleotides, the CDR3 is TGTGCCAGCAGTCCAAGGGGGATATCAGGGGAGAGGGATGGCTACACCTTC.

The J gene is TRBJ1-6, the V gene TRBV18; D not certain. Trimming removed 0 bases from V and 10 bases from J, with 10 bases in between. CDR1 KGHSH and CDR2 LQKENI come from the germline V gene. This CDR3 has 14 amino acids. The CDR3 protein is CASSPPAGSSPLHF. The CDR3 DNA is TGTGCCAGCTCACCACCCGCGGGGAGCTCACCCCTCCACTTT.

This rearrangement joins TRBV28 to TRBJ1-5; no firm D call. The V end was cut by 6 bases, the J end by 2 bases, with 11 bases between. Looked up from germline, CDR1 is MDHEN and CDR2 is SYDVKM. The CDR3 consists of 14 residues. CDR3 coding DNA: TGTGCCAGCAGCCTGGAGTCCGGCAATCAGCCCCAGCATTTT. This sequence encodes CASSLESGNQPQHF.

The chain carries TRBV7-2 and TRBJ2-5, with TRBD1 matching 9 bases. The CDR3 consists of 14 residues. The germline CDR1 and CDR2 sequences are SGHTA and FQGNSA. Trimming at V came to 5 bases and at J to 5 bases, leaving 6 bases not matched to a gene. CDR3 amino acids: CASSLNRGRETQYF. CDR3 DNA sequence: TGTGCCAGCAGCCTCAACAGGGGGCGGGAGACCCAGTACTTC.

The chain couples TRBV9 to TRBJ1-3, with a weak D call TRBD1 (6 bases). The V end lost 4 bases, the J end lost 4 bases, and 18 bases lay between the germline ends. The CDR3 totals 16 residues. Germline V gene lookup returns CDR1 SGDLS and CDR2 YYNGEE. The DNA of the CDR3 is TGTGCCAGCAGCCCCAACGGTCGGGGGGCCGGAAACACCATATATTTT. Translation gives CASSPNGRGAGNTIYF.

The chain has TRBV6-5 and TRBJ1-3, with TRBD1 as a possible D gene (6 bases). Germline-derived CDR1 and CDR2 are MNHEY and SVGAGI. The CDR3 has 14 residues. Trimming removed 6 bases at V and 0 bases at J, with 9 bases between. Here the CDR3 reads CASRTGSSGNTIYF. The CDR3 DNA follows: TGTGCCAGCAGAACAGGGTCCTCTGGAAACACCATATATTTT.

The chain is built from TRBV19 and TRBJ2-3; 12 nucleotides line up with TRBD2. Germline loops: CDR1 LNHDA, CDR2 SQIVND (reference sequence). This CDR3 comprises 15 residues. J was trimmed by 7 bases and V by 6 bases; bases with no gene match: 8. The CDR3, as DNA: TGTGCCAGTAGGCGACTAGCGGGAGAAGGAAATACGCAGTATTTT. This sequence encodes CASRRLAGEGNTQYF.

The chain has TRBV5-4 and TRBJ1-3, with 9 bases identical to TRBD1. There are 18 residues in the CDR3. In germline, CDR1 is SGHNT, CDR2 YYREEE (reference sequence). V was clipped by 2 bases and J by 7 bases; unmatched bases: 16. This CDR3 is CASSFSSVGTGPLNTIYF. CDR3 in DNA: TGTGCCAGCAGCTTTTCGTCCGTGGGGACAGGGCCCTTGAACACCATATATTTT.

The rearrangement uses TRBV27 and TRBJ1-4; 7 bases map to TRBD1. The length of the CDR3 is 13 residues. The germline V gene has CDR1 MNHEY and CDR2 SMNVEV (reference sequence). J lost 8 bases, V lost 6 bases, and 6 bases had no gene match. In DNA, the CDR3 is TGTGCCAGCAGAAGGACAGGCAGCGAAAAACTGTTTTTT. Its protein product is CASRRTGSEKLFF.

The V call is TRBV5-4, the J call TRBJ2-2; 12 bases fit TRBD2. This CDR3 spans 19 amino acids. The junction had 10 bases not matched to a gene; V was cut back by 0 bases and J by 4 bases. The germline CDR1 and CDR2 sequences are SGHNT and YYREEE (reference sequence). The DNA of the CDR3 is TGTGCCAGCAGCTTGGCCGTTCTAGCGGGGGGGCGGAGCACCGGGGAGCTGTTTTTT. Its translation is CASSLAVLAGGRSTGELFF.

J is TRBJ2-1 and V is TRBV9; weak D call: TRBD2 (5 bases). The germline CDR1 and CDR2 sequences are SGDLS and YYNGEE. This CDR3 is built from 15 residues. Deletions cut 4 bases from V and 6 bases from J, with 17 bases between. This CDR3 reads CASSPHRRGINEQFF. CDR3 bases: TGTGCCAGCAGCCCCCACCGGAGAGGGATCAATGAGCAGTTCTTC.